This TCR beta chain was obtained from a study of CD8 T cells in ankylosing spondylitis (dated by TCRdb to 2016 to 2017). For context, the study as a whole: To find TCR variants linked to disease, the study profiled T cell receptor beta repertoires in ankylosing spondylitis patients and healthy donors. The full study cohort was made up of approximately 27 ankylosing spondylitis patients and around 100 healthy donors. Peripheral blood was sampled, and synovial fluid was also collected from ankylosing spondylitis patients.

The research as a whole found: Some TCR beta motif variants had previously been reported in synovial fluid and blood of reactive arthritis patients, which suggested common disease-initiation mechanisms. The disease-linked clones showed a CD8+ phenotype and occurred at relatively low frequencies in peripheral blood. Significant enrichment of the disease-linked clones was reported in matched synovial fluid samples from ankylosing spondylitis patients. Blood from ankylosing spondylitis patients appeared to be characterized by a TCR beta motif made up of seven or eight highly homologous amino acid variants.

The CDR3 spans 13 residues, from the cysteine through the phenylalanine. Of the read, only the CDR3 DNA is kept; its 39 bases are in frame from base 1. The CDR1 and CDR2 encoded by the germline V gene are KGHSH and LQKENI. A distance of 8 bases separates the germline ends of V and J, which lose 2 bases and 3 bases respectively. This clonotype was recorded many times. Its recognized antigen is unknown. No much larger clone is present one base from it, and per-base qualities are unavailable. TCRdb lists the instrument as Illumina HiSeq 2500. TCR beta libraries were prepared by quantitative 5'-RACE with molecular barcodes. On the study's bioinformatics: A new computational method, built on a probabilistic model of VDJ rearrangement, was used to identify disease-linked TCR variants. TCRdb reran the public reads through fastp at Q25 and MiXCR, keeping productive beta chains. Rows are combined by CDR3 protein, so each entry shows the most common genes and DNA. TCRdb, not the authors, supplied the V and J calls. The table for this sample lists 750,000 to 850,000 distinct CDR3 sequences; over 9.5% of them were counted only once. The ten largest account for 0.51% of the sample.

The chain links TRBV18 with TRBJ2-7; the D gene cannot be resolved reliably. Sequenced input: blood, either unsorted or a sorted T cell fraction (not recorded which). This receptor was taken from a male donor with ankylosing spondylitis. The CDR3 protein sequence reads: CASSPGHGYEQYF. Here is the DNA: TGTGCCAGCTCACCAGGGCACGGCTACGAGCAGTACTTC.